These 4 T cell receptor beta chains were sequenced from one sample in a study of STAT5B mutations in CD4+ large granular lymphocyte leukemia. Profiling relied on immunoSEQ multiplex PCR, and the TCRdb table lists in-frame clones only, not all of them. The data contain 25,000 to 40,000 clones, around 76% of them singletons. Sequencing used CD4+ T cells from blood buffy coats. The origin of the receptors is a human donor in good health.

This clone was seen a few times. The rearrangement links TRBV10-2 to TRBJ2-2, with 11 bases identical to TRBD2. Looked up from germline, CDR1 is WSHSY and CDR2 is SAAADI. The CDR3 spans 14 residues. With 4 bases clipped from V and 5 bases from J, the junction kept 0 bases outside the gene matches. The CDR3 region has the DNA TGCGCCAGCAGTGTAGCGGGGGGGACCGGGGAGCTGTTTTTT. This codes for CASSVAGGTGELFF.

The rearrangement joins TRBV27 to TRBJ2-7; 11 nucleotides line up with TRBD2. Germline-derived CDR1 and CDR2 are MNHEY and SMNVEV (reference sequence). The CDR3 runs 16 residues. The trim removed 2 bases at V and 4 bases at J, leaving 7 bases unmatched. The CDR3 is CASSLAGTSGAYEQYF. The CDR3 region has the DNA TGTGCCAGCAGTTTAGCCGGGACTAGCGGAGCATACGAGCAGTACTTC.

The CDR3 bases are TGTGCCAGCAGCTTAGCCTGGGGGGATGGCTACACCTTC. Translating it yields CASSLAWGDGYTF. The chain couples TRBV7-2 to TRBJ1-2, with D perhaps TRBD1 (5 bases). V lost 0 bases and J lost 6, with 8 bases in between. From germline, CDR1 is SGHTA and CDR2 FQGNSA. The CDR3 totals 13 residues.

The rearrangement links TRBV11-2 to TRBJ2-7; possible D gene TRBD1, 6 bases. The CDR3 is 14 amino acids. Germline CDR1 SGHAT, CDR2 FQNNGV. V lost 5 bases, J lost 5 bases, and 16 bases lay in between. This CDR3 reads CASSLDRSADEQYF. The CDR3 DNA reads as TGTGCCAGCAGCCTTGACAGGTCCGCCGACGAGCAGTACTTC.